Reported below is one T cell receptor (beta chain). No conserved phenylalanine or tryptophan is present at the end of the CDR3, so a read error is the likely explanation. This sample was included in a study of Graves' ophthalmopathy and Graves' hyperthyroidism. Amplification of TCR beta CDR3 regions used RNA transcripts. Investigators did first-round RT-PCR with HTBI primers, then second-round multiplex PCR. TCRdb called the multiplex PCR reads again in MiXCR, with one record for every CDR3 protein. The profile covers about 1.2 million distinct CDR3 sequences, with about 35% appearing a single time and around 10% taken by the ten largest. Material for sequencing was peripheral blood or thyroid tissue (not recorded which). The clonotype originates from an adult man with Graves' hyperthyroidism.

This CDR3 reads CASIRGSQPQHL. The CDR3 region has the DNA TGTGCCAGCATAAGAGGCTCTCAGCCCCAGCATCTT. The chain carries TRBV9 and TRBJ1-5; D not certain. Germline V CDR1 and CDR2: SGDLS, YYNGEE. This CDR3 has 12 amino acids. The V and J ends lost 6 bases and 6 bases respectively, with 10 bases between them.